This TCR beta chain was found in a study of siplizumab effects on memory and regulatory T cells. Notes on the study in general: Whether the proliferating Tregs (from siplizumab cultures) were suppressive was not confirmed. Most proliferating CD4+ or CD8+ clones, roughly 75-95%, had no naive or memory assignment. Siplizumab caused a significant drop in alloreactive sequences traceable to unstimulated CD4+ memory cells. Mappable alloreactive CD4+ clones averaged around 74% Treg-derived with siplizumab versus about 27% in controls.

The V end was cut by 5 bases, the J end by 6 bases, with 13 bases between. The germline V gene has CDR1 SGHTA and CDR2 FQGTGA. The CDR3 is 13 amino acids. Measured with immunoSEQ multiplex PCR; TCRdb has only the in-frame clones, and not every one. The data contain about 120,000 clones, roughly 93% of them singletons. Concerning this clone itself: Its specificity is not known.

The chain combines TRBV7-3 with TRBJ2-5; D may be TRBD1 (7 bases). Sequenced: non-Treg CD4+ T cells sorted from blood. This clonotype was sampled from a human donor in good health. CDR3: CASSPGGIQTQYF. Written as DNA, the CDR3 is TGTGCCAGCAGCCCAGGGGGGATCCAGACCCAGTACTTC.